One sample yielded the 5 T cell receptor beta chains listed below, sequenced in a study of T cells in Graves' hyperthyroidism and ophthalmopathy. Amplification yielded TCR beta CDR3 regions, with RNA transcripts as the source. In the first-round RT-PCR of the TCR CDR3, the HTBI primer set was used. TCRdb reanalysed the multiplex PCR reads using MiXCR and keeps one entry per CDR3 protein. The sample contains 500,000 to 750,000 distinct CDR3 sequences, roughly 14% of which appear only once. Material: blood. These receptors originate from a woman in her twenties or thirties with Graves' hyperthyroidism.

This clonotype was found many times. The V call is TRBV30, the J call TRBJ2-5, with a tentative D call TRBD2 (6 bases). Trimming took off 5 bases at V and 1 base at J, with 14 bases between the two ends. This CDR3 is 14 amino acids long. CDR1 and CDR2 (germline): GTSNPN, SVGIG (reference sequence). CDR3 coding DNA: TGTGCCTGGCAATCCGGGACTCTCCAAGAGACCCAGTACTTC. As protein: CAWQSGTLQETQYF.

The sample holds many counts of this clonotype. The chain joins TRBV7-3 to TRBJ2-1; D is unresolved. Trimming shortened V by 3 bases and J by 5 bases, and 5 bases separated the two germline ends. The CDR3 sequence is 12 residues long. CDR1 SGHTA and CDR2 FQGTGA come from the germline V gene. The CDR3 sequence: CASSFVHNEQFF. Written as DNA, the CDR3 is TGTGCCAGCAGCTTTGTCCACAATGAGCAGTTCTTC.

Ten or more counts support this clonotype. The J gene is TRBJ2-2, the V gene TRBV28; 8 nucleotides line up with TRBD1. The CDR3 covers 16 residues. CDR1 is MDHEN, CDR2 SYDVKM, per germline. Losses at the gene ends were 3 bases for V and 3 bases for J; bases not matched to a gene: 6. CDR3 sequence reads: CASSFFGQGDTGELFF. The CDR3 region has the DNA TGTGCCAGCAGTTTTTTCGGACAGGGCGACACCGGGGAGCTGTTTTTT.

Ten or more counts support this clonotype. The CDR3 nucleotides are TGCAGTGCTGGCCCCCCAGCGGGAGGAGGGGAGACCCAGTACTTC. Its protein is CSAGPPAGGGETQYF. The J gene is TRBJ2-5, the V gene TRBV20-1, with 9 bases lining up with TRBD2. V shed 5 bases, J shed 5 bases, and the junction held 12 bases outside the gene matches. Germline CDR1 reads DFQATT; CDR2 reads SNEGSKA (reference sequence). This CDR3 region has 15 residues.

The rearrangement joins TRBV10-3 to TRBJ2-7; 10 bases are a match to TRBD1. Trimming cost V 0 bases and J 5 bases; bases outside gene matches: 4. The CDR3 spans 15 residues. In germline, CDR1 is ENHRY, CDR2 SYGVKD. The CDR3 DNA follows: TGTGCCATCAGTGAGTCGGGACAGGGGTTCAACGAGCAGTACTTC. Translation gives CAISESGQGFNEQYF.